The 29 T cell receptor beta chains presented below share a single source sample, sequenced in a study of cytomegalovirus exposure and HLA in healthy donors. Use of 60 Vbeta and 13 Jbeta primers characterized the PCR. Generated by immunoSEQ multiplex PCR, the TCRdb table keeps only in-frame clones and is missing some. The table includes roughly 80,000 clones, over 70% detected once. Material for sequencing was PBMCs. The source of these receptors is a man in his fifties or sixties in good health and CMV-seropositive.

The chain recombines TRBV5-1 with TRBJ2-7, with 10 bases aligning to TRBD2. Germline V lookup: CDR1 SGHRS, CDR2 YFSETQ. CDR3 size: 15 residues. Trimming cost V 0 bases and J 6 bases; bases outside gene matches: 6. Written as DNA, the CDR3 is TGCGCCAGCAGCTTGGGGATAGCGGGAGGTCGCGAGCAGTACTTC. Protein: CASSLGIAGGREQYF.

The chain combines TRBV7-2 with TRBJ1-2, with 8 nucleotides matching TRBD1. The V and J ends lost 3 bases and 7 bases, in that order; junction bases with no gene match: 10. Germline V lookup: CDR1 SGHTA, CDR2 FQGNSA. This CDR3 spans 15 amino acids. The CDR3: CASSLGARGPFGYTF. CDR3 DNA sequence: TGTGCCAGCAGCTTGGGCGCCAGGGGGCCCTTTGGCTACACCTTC. Full variable domain (rest looked up from reference TRBV7-2 and TRBJ1-2): GAGVSQSPSNKVTEKGKDVELRCDPISGHTALYWYRQSLGQGLEFLIYFQGNSAPDKSGLPSDRFSAERTGGSVSTLTIQRTQQEDSAVYLCASSLGARGPFGYTFGSGTRLTVV.

In regard to this clone: Its ends do not fully match the called genes, so a read error is possible. The rearrangement uses TRBV7-9 and TRBJ2-7; TRBD2 matches at 7 bases. The CDR3 has 13 amino acids. Germline V CDR1 and CDR2: SEHNR, FQNEAQ (reference sequence). The CDR3 nucleotides read TGTTCCAGCAGCTTAGAAGCGGGGTACGAGCAGTACTTC. Translation gives CSSSLEAGYEQYF.

The rearrangement joins TRBV30 to TRBJ1-5; TRBD1 is a possible D gene (6 bases). The germline V and J ends were trimmed by 0 bases and 1 base, with 10 bases remaining between them. The CDR3 spans 15 residues. The germline CDR1 and CDR2 sequences are GTSNPN and SVGIG (reference sequence). CDR3 DNA sequence: TGTGCCTGGAGTGTACAGGGAACAAGCAATCAGCCCCAGCATTTT. Its translation: CAWSVQGTSNQPQHF.

The chain carries TRBV5-6 and TRBJ1-6, with 7 bases fitting TRBD1. This CDR3 comprises 14 residues. The V segment lost 4 bases and the J segment 10 bases; nucleotides outside the gene matches: 8. The germline V gene encodes CDR1 SGHDT and CDR2 YYEEEE. This CDR3 reads CASSMTGYGSPLHF. CDR3 nucleotide sequence: TGTGCCAGCAGCATGACAGGGTACGGCTCACCCCTCCACTTT.

The chain combines TRBV5-6 with TRBJ2-7, with TRBD2 identical over 11 bases. This CDR3 comprises 16 residues. J lost 3 bases, V lost 3 bases, and 8 bases had no gene match. Germline V gene data show CDR1 as SGHDT and CDR2 as YYEEEE. The DNA of the CDR3 is TGTGCCAGCAGCTCGGGGGGACTAGCGGTAGTCTACGAGCAGTACTTC. Encoded protein: CASSSGGLAVVYEQYF.

The gene calls are TRBV30 and TRBJ1-1; D perhaps matches TRBD1 (6 bases). V was cut by 3 bases and J by 4 bases, with 12 bases left in between. Germline V gene data show CDR1 as GTSNPN and CDR2 as SVGIG (reference sequence). This CDR3 has 13 residues. The CDR3: CAWRQGWSTEAFF. CDR3 nucleotide sequence: TGTGCCTGGAGACAGGGCTGGAGCACTGAAGCTTTCTTT.

Comment on this clone: Other DNA sequences within the sample encode an identical CDR3. The chain combines TRBV27 with TRBJ2-7, with 7 nucleotides matching TRBD1. Germline lookup yields CDR1 MNHEY and CDR2 SMNVEV (reference sequence). After removal of 6 bases from V and 3 bases from J, the junction contained 2 bases not matched to a gene. The CDR3 sequence is 12 residues long. CDR3 in DNA: TGTGCCAGCAGCCGACAGGGCTACGAGCAGTACTTC. This encodes CASSRQGYEQYF.

In DNA, the CDR3 is TGTGCCAGCAGCTTACACAGGGGAACTCAGCCCCAGCATTTT. Translating gives CASSLHRGTQPQHF. This sequence joins TRBV11-2 and TRBJ1-5, with TRBD1 matching 7 bases. The CDR3 consists of 14 residues. V dropped 2 bases and J dropped 6; count of bases not matched to a gene: 4. CDR1 and CDR2 from the germline V gene are SGHAT and FQNNGV.

The CDR3 nucleotides are TGTGCCAGCAGTGACCTAGCGGGAGGGGACACAGATACGCAGTATTTT. It yields the protein CASSDLAGGDTDTQYF. The genes are TRBV6-4 and TRBJ2-3, with TRBD2 matching over 12 bases. V was pared by 2 bases and J by 2 bases, with 2 bases of the junction left unmatched. Per germline, CDR1 MRHNA and CDR2 SNTAGT. The CDR3 spans 16 residues.

The chain has TRBV6-5 and TRBJ2-1; 7 nucleotides align to TRBD1. V dropped 6 bases and J dropped 3; count of bases not matched to a gene: 8. Germline V gene data show CDR1 as MNHEY and CDR2 as SVGAGI. The CDR3 spans 15 residues. CDR3 protein: CASSSGQVFYNEQFF. The DNA of the CDR3 is TGTGCCAGCAGCAGCGGACAGGTATTCTACAATGAGCAGTTCTTC.

The chain uses TRBV6-6 and TRBJ2-7; TRBD2 aligns across 11 bases. With V trimmed by 7 bases and J by 3 bases, 8 bases remained unmatched. The CDR3 covers 15 residues. Germline-derived CDR1 and CDR2 are MNHNY and SVGAGI (reference sequence). CDR3 in amino acids: CASTPGTSGLYEQYF. CDR3 DNA sequence: TGTGCCAGCACTCCGGGGACTAGCGGACTCTACGAGCAGTACTTC.

Note on this clone: At one end, the junction sequence differs from germline, possibly due to a read error. V is TRBV7-7 and J is TRBJ2-7, with no clear D. Per germline, CDR1 SSHAT and CDR2 FNYEAQ (reference sequence). The CDR3 contains 13 residues. CDR3: CASSLGRAYEQYF. The CDR3 DNA reads TGTGCTAGCAGCTTAGGTCGAGCCTACGAGCAGTACTTC.

The chain uses TRBV11-3 and TRBJ2-3; maybe TRBD2 (5 bases). The CDR3 loop spans 16 amino acids. CDR1 and CDR2 (germline): SGHNT, YENEEA. Trimming pared 2 bases from V and 1 base from J, leaving 13 bases between. The CDR3 sequence: CASSLRGLTGTDTQYF. In DNA, the CDR3 is TGTGCCAGCAGCTTACGCGGGCTGACGGGCACAGATACGCAGTATTTT. Looking up the rest from reference TRBV11-3 and TRBJ2-3 gives the full variable domain: EAGVVQSPRYKIIEKKQPVAFWCNPISGHNTLYWYLQNLGQGPELLIRYENEEAVDDSQLPKDRFSAERLKGVDSTLKIQPAELGDSAVYLCASSLRGLTGTDTQYFGPGTRLTVL.

The sample holds a few counts of this clone. The chain recombines TRBV7-9 with TRBJ2-2; D may be TRBD2 (5 bases). Between the trimmed V and J ends, which lost 1 base and 4 bases, there was a span of 10 bases. The CDR3 has 15 amino acids. Germline lookup yields CDR1 SEHNR and CDR2 FQNEAQ (reference sequence). The CDR3 here is CASSLVRGATGELFF. In DNA form, the CDR3 reads TGTGCCAGCAGCTTAGTCCGGGGAGCCACCGGGGAGCTGTTTTTT.

The chain couples TRBV5-3 to TRBJ1-5, with 8 bases that match TRBD1. TRBV5-3 is an ORF, with its function uncertain. The CDR3 contains 17 residues. V trimming: 4 bases; J trimming: 4 bases; junction bases outside the gene matches: 13. As DNA, the CDR3 is TGTGCCAGAAGCCCAGATGCCGGACAGGGAAGGAATCAGCCCCAGCATTTT. Amino acids: CARSPDAGQGRNQPQHF.

The V gene is TRBV25-1, the J gene TRBJ2-7; 8 bases are shared with TRBD2. V lost 8 bases, J lost 0 bases, and 3 bases stayed unmatched. CDR3 length: 13 amino acids. Germline assignment: CDR1 MGHDK and CDR2 SYGVNS. The DNA for the CDR3 is TGTGCCAGCGAGCGGGAGAACTCCTACGAGCAGTACTTC. The encoded protein is CASERENSYEQYF.

The J gene is TRBJ1-5, the V gene TRBV27, with D possibly being TRBD1 (5 bases). The V end lost 6 bases, the J end lost 0 bases, and 12 bases lay between the germline ends. The V gene's germline CDR1 is MNHEY and CDR2 SMNVEV (reference sequence). This CDR3 spans 15 amino acids. The CDR3 bases are TGTGCCAGCAGCCCGACAGTGTATAGCAATCAGCCCCAGCATTTT. Translation gives CASSPTVYSNQPQHF.

The J gene is TRBJ1-2, the V gene TRBV6-5; TRBD1 is a possible D gene (5 bases). Trimming left V 5 bases short and J 0 bases short, with 13 bases between. Germline loops: CDR1 MNHEY, CDR2 SVGAGI. CDR3 length: 15 amino acids. DNA for the CDR3: TGTGCCAGCAGTCCCCCAGGGTTTGCTAACTATGGCTACACCTTC. Amino acid sequence: CASSPPGFANYGYTF.

The rearrangement uses TRBV7-2 and TRBJ2-6; D ambiguous. The V gene's germline CDR1 is SGHTA and CDR2 FQGNSA. The V end was cut by 2 bases, the J end by 0 bases, with 8 bases between. The CDR3 sequence is 16 residues long. The CDR3 loop reads CTSSLQPGSGANVLTF. DNA of the CDR3: TGTACCAGCAGCTTACAGCCGGGCTCTGGGGCCAACGTCCTGACTTTC.

The chain joins TRBV11-3 to TRBJ1-2; a weak D match, TRBD1 (6 bases). With 4 bases removed from V and 7 bases from J, the gap between germline ends came to 16 bases. Germline lookup yields CDR1 SGHNT and CDR2 YENEEA. The length of the CDR3 is 14 residues. In DNA, the CDR3 is TGTGCCAGCAGCTCGCTGACAGGTTCGGGTGGCTACACCTTC. Amino acid sequence: CASSSLTGSGGYTF. The complete variable domain, with remaining parts taken from reference TRBV11-3 and TRBJ1-2, reads EAGVVQSPRYKIIEKKQPVAFWCNPISGHNTLYWYLQNLGQGPELLIRYENEEAVDDSQLPKDRFSAERLKGVDSTLKIQPAELGDSAVYLCASSSLTGSGGYTFGSGTRLTVV.

The chain's CDR3 is CASSLSAWGRRNTEAFF. CDR3 nucleotides: TGTGCCAGCAGTTTATCGGCATGGGGCCGCCGAAACACTGAAGCTTTCTTT. This chain connects TRBV27 to TRBJ1-1; possible D gene TRBD1, 5 bases. V gave up 0 bases and J gave up 2 bases, with 16 bases separating them. The germline V gene has CDR1 MNHEY and CDR2 SMNVEV (reference sequence). The CDR3 extends over 17 amino acids.

The genes are TRBV29-1 and TRBJ1-2; 10 bases agree with TRBD1. The V and J ends lost 5 bases and 3 bases, in that order; junction bases with no gene match: 6. In germline, CDR1 is SQVTM, CDR2 ANQGSEA. The CDR3 is 14 residues long. The CDR3 protein is CSVLGTGDYYGYTF. The DNA for the CDR3 is TGCAGCGTTCTCGGGACAGGGGACTACTATGGCTACACCTTC. Full variable domain (outside the CDR3, taken from reference TRBV29-1 and TRBJ1-2): SAVISQKPSRDICQRGTSLTIQCQVDSQVTMMFWYRQQPGQSLTLIATANQGSEATYESGFVIDKFPISRPNLTFSTLTVSNMSPEDSSIYLCSVLGTGDYYGYTFGSGTRLTVV.

A single count supports this clone. V usage is TRBV5-1 and J usage is TRBJ2-7, with 7 positions matching TRBD1. Germline CDR1 reads SGHRS; CDR2 reads YFSETQ. The CDR3 is made up of 15 amino acids. V shed 0 bases, J shed 0 bases, and the junction held 3 bases outside the gene matches. CDR3 nucleotide sequence: TGCGCCAGCAGCTTGGAGGGGGACAGCTCCTACGAGCAGTACTTC. Translation: CASSLEGDSSYEQYF.

This rearrangement joins TRBV9 to TRBJ1-2, with D tentatively TRBD1 (6 bases). Germline V gene lookup returns CDR1 SGDLS and CDR2 YYNGEE. The V end lost 0 bases, the J end lost 7 bases, and 13 bases lay between the germline ends. This CDR3 is built from 14 residues. The CDR3 loop is CASSVDRVSFGYTF. The CDR3 nucleotides read TGTGCCAGCAGCGTAGACAGGGTCAGTTTTGGCTACACCTTC. Drawing the rest from reference TRBV9 and TRBJ1-2, the complete variable domain is DSGVTQTPKHLITATGQRVTLRCSPRSGDLSVYWYQQSLDQGLQFLIQYYNGEERAKGNILERFSAQQFPDLHSELNLSSLELGDSALYFCASSVDRVSFGYTFGSGTRLTVV.

The chain uses TRBV4-2 and TRBJ1-1; a possible D gene is TRBD1 (5 bases). Germline CDR1 and CDR2: LGHNA and YNFKEQ. With 0 bases removed from V and 5 bases from J, the gap between germline ends came to 10 bases. This CDR3 contains 14 residues. Here the CDR3 reads CASSQENGGTEAFF. CDR3 nucleotide sequence: TGTGCCAGCAGCCAAGAGAATGGGGGGACTGAAGCTTTCTTT.

The V and J genes are TRBV27 and TRBJ1-1; 8 bases align to TRBD1. The CDR3 is made up of 14 amino acids. CDR1 is MNHEY, CDR2 SMNVEV, per germline (reference sequence). V trimming: 5 bases; J trimming: 6 bases; junction bases outside the gene matches: 8. CDR3 bases: TGTGCCAGCAGTATGAACAGGGGGACCCCTGAAGCTTTCTTT. Encoded protein: CASSMNRGTPEAFF.

The genes are TRBV19 and TRBJ1-1, with TRBD1 identical over 7 bases. The V gene's germline CDR1 is LNHDA and CDR2 SQIVND (reference sequence). The trim removed 6 bases at V and 1 base at J, leaving 5 bases unmatched. The CDR3 has 14 residues. The CDR3 reads CASRPTGTNTEAFF. CDR3 coding DNA: TGTGCCAGTAGACCGACAGGGACGAACACTGAAGCTTTCTTT.

Written as DNA, the CDR3 is TGCGCCAGCAGCCCCGGGACAGACTTTGAAGCTTTCTTT. Its protein product is CASSPGTDFEAFF. The chain links TRBV5-1 to TRBJ1-1, with TRBD1 matching over 7 bases. V was clipped by 4 bases and J by 7 bases; unmatched bases: 7. In germline, CDR1 is SGHRS, CDR2 YFSETQ. The CDR3 is 13 amino acids.